This T cell receptor (beta chain) was profiled in a study of T cell responses to AZD1222 COVID-19 vaccine. Details on this clone: Its cognate antigen is unknown.

Study-level points and caveats: No day 14 peak samples; only post-peak repertoires were characterized. Reportedly, close to half of spike-specific TCRs are directed against unmutated variant regions. Most donors were white British, females outnumbered males, and clonal diversity was possibly underestimated.

The protocol was immunoSEQ multiplex PCR, while the TCRdb copy is restricted to in-frame clones and leaves out a portion. Altogether around 140,000 clones are present, 90% to 95% being singletons, with the ten largest covering roughly 12%. Germline CDR1 and CDR2: MNHEY and SVGAGI. V dropped 8 bases and J dropped 0; count of bases not matched to a gene: 7. CDR3 length: 15 amino acids. The material sequenced was peripheral blood, taken after recovery from COVID-19. The chain joins TRBV6-5 to TRBJ2-1; TRBD1 matches at 7 bases. The source of this sequence is an adult who had recovered from COVID-19. The CDR3 protein is CASAQRDSSYNEQFF. As DNA, the CDR3 is TGTGCCAGCGCCCAACGGGACAGCTCCTACAATGAGCAGTTCTTC.